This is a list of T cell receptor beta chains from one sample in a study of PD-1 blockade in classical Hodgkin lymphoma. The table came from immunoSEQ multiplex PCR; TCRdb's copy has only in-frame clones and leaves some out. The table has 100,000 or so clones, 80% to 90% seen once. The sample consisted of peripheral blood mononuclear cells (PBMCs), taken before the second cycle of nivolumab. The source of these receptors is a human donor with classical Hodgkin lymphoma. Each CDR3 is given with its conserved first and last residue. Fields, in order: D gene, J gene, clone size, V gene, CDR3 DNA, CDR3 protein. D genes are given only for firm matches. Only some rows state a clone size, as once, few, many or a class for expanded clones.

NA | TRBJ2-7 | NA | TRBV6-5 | TGTGCCAGCAGTTACTATCAGCGCTCCTACGAGCAGTACTTC | CASSYYQRSYEQYF
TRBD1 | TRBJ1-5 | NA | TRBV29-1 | TGCAGCGTAGGGCAGGGGGCAGGACAGCCCCAGCATTTT | CSVGQGAGQPQHF
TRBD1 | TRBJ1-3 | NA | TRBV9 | TGTGCCAGCAGCGTAGGAGGGGACAGGGGCCCGGTCTCTGGAAACACCATATATTTT | CASSVGGDRGPVSGNTIYF
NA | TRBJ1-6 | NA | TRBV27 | TGTGCCAGCAGTTTCCGCGGTCCAAGCTTTTTGCCCTATAATTCACCCCTCCACTTT | CASSFRGPSFLPYNSPLHF
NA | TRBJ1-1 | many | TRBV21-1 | TGTGCCAGCAGCAACCAGACAGCAATGAACACTGAAGCTTTCTTT | CASSNQTAMNTEAFF
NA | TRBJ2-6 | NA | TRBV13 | TGTGCCAGCAGCTTAGCAGGGTGGTCCCCTGGGGCCAACGTCCTGACTTTC | CASSLAGWSPGANVLTF
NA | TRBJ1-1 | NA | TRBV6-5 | TGTGCCAGCAGTTACGGAGTGAAGGGAAGCACTGAAGCTTTCTTT | CASSYGVKGSTEAFF
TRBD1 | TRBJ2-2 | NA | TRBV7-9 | TGTGCCATCCCGGACAGGGCTAACACCGGGGAGCTGTTTTTT | CAIPDRANTGELFF
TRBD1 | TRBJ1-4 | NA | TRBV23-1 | TGCGCCAGCAGTCAATATCGACAGGGGGGTGAAAAACTGTTTTTT | CASSQYRQGGEKLFF
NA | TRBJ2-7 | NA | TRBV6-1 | TGTGCCAGCAGTGAAGCGGGACCCTACGAGCAGTACTTC | CASSEAGPYEQYF
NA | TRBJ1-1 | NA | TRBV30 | TGTGCCTGGAGTGGAAGTCAGGGCGCTTTCTTT | CAWSGSQGAFF
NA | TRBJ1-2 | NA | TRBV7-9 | TGTGCCAGCAGCTTTGTCCTGTTTTCGAACTATGGCTACACCTTC | CASSFVLFSNYGYTF
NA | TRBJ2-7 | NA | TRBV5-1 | TGCGCCAGCAACTTGAAAGGGTGGGGAACGTCGGCCTACGAGCAGTACTTC | CASNLKGWGTSAYEQYF
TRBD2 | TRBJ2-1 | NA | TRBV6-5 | TGTGCCAGCAGTCCTAGCGGGGGGGCAGGGAATGAGCAGTTCTTC | CASSPSGGAGNEQFF
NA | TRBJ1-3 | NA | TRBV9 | TGTGCCAGCAGCGTAGCACAGAGCTCTGGAAACACCATATATTTT | CASSVAQSSGNTIYF
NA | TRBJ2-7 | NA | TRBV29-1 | TGCAGCGTTGGGGGCTCCCCCTACGAGCAGTACTTC | CSVGGSPYEQYF
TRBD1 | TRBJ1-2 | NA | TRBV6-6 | TGTGCCAGCTCACCGCCGGGACAGGGTCCTAATGGCTACACCTTC | CASSPPGQGPNGYTF
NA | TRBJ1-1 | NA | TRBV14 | TGTGCCAGCAGCCAAGTCGGATACAACACTGAAGCTTTCTTT | CASSQVGYNTEAFF
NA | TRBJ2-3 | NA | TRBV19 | TGTGCCTGTAGGGCAGGGGGCACAGATACGCAGTATTTT | CACRAGGTDTQYF
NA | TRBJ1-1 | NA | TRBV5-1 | TGCGCCAGCAGCATCACCCCGGGACTTCTGAACACTGAAGCTTTCTTT | CASSITPGLLNTEAFF
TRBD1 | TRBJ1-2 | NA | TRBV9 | TGTGCCAGCAGCATGACAGGGGCTGGCTACACCTTC | CASSMTGAGYTF
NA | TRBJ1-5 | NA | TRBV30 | TGTGCCTTATCTACAGGTAACAATCAGCCCCAGCATTTT | CALSTGNNQPQHF
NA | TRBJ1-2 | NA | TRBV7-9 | TGTGCCAGCAGCTTAGCTGGAGGGGTCGACTATGGCTACACCTTC | CASSLAGGVDYGYTF
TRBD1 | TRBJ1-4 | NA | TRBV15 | TGTGCCACCAGCAGGGGGACAGGGGCTAATGAAAAACTGTTTTTT | CATSRGTGANEKLFF
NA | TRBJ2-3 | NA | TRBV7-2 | TGTGCCAGCACGAGACCAGGGGCAACAGATACGCAGTATTTT | CASTRPGATDTQYF
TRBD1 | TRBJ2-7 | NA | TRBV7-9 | TGTGCCAGCTCCGGACAGGCTAGATACGAGCAGTACTTC | CASSGQARYEQYF
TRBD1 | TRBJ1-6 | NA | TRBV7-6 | TGTGCCAGCAGCCCGACAGGGAGGGGGTATAATTCACCCCTCCACTTT | CASSPTGRGYNSPLHF
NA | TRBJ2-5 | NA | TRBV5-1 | TGCGCCAGCAGCTTGGGGTACAGCCTTTACTTC | CASSLGYSLYF
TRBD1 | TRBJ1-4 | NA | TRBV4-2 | TGTGCCAGCAGCTTTAGGGGACAGGGTTATGAAAAACTGTTTTTT | CASSFRGQGYEKLFF
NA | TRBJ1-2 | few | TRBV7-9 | TGTGCCAGCAGGACCTCCCCGGGACACCTCTATGGCTACACCTTC | CASRTSPGHLYGYTF
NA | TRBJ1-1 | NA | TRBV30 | TGTGCCTGGAGTGCGGGAGGGAACACTGAAGCTTTCTTT | CAWSAGGNTEAFF
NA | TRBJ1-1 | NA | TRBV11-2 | TGTGCCAGCAGCTTTAAGGAGGGGCACACTGAAGCTTTCTTT | CASSFKEGHTEAFF
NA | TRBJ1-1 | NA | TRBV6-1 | TGTGCCAGCAGTGCCATCCGGGACAACCTAGGGAGGGGCACTGAAGCTTTCTTT | CASSAIRDNLGRGTEAFF
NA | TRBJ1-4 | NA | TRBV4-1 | TGCGCCATCCTTCGAAGTTGGGAAAAACTGTTTTTT | CAILRSWEKLFF
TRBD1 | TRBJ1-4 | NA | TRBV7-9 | TGTGCCAGCAGCTCTCCGGGACAGGGAGTTGAAAAACTGTTTTTT | CASSSPGQGVEKLFF
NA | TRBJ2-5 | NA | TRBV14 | TGTGCCAGCAGCCAAGATCGTCTACTAGCCGTAGGAGAGACCCAGTACTTC | CASSQDRLLAVGETQYF
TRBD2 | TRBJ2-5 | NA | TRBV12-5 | TGTGCTAGTGGCAAAGAGCGGGGGACGGGGGAGACCCAGTACTTC | CASGKERGTGETQYF
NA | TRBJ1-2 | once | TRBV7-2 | TGTGCCAGCAGTCTAGGACCAGAGAGCTATGGCTACACCTTC | CASSLGPESYGYTF
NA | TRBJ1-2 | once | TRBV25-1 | TGTGCCAGCAGTATGAGGGGTACCTATGGCTACACCTTC | CASSMRGTYGYTF
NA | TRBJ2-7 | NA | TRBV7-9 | TGTGCCAGCAGCCCCCCGACCGGGGGTAGTACTTCCTACGAGCAGTACTTC | CASSPPTGGSTSYEQYF
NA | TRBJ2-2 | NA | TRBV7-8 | TGTGCCAGCGGAATCGGGGAGCTGTTTTTT | CASGIGELFF
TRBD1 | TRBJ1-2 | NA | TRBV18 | TGTGCCAGCTCTGGACAGGACGGCTACACCTTC | CASSGQDGYTF
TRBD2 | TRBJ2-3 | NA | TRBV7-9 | TGTGCCAGCAGCACTACACTAGCGGGGGGACAGTCTCGCACAGATACGCAGTATTTT | CASSTTLAGGQSRTDTQYF
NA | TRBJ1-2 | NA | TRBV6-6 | TGTGCCACCGAACAGGGTGGTGGCTACACCTTC | CATEQGGGYTF
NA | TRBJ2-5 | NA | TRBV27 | TGTGCCACCAAAATGGAGGGGGCTGAGACCCAGTACTTC | CATKMEGAETQYF
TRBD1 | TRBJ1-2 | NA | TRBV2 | TGTGCCAGCAGTACCAGGGGGCAGGCCTATGGCTACACCTTC | CASSTRGQAYGYTF
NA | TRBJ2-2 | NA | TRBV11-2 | TGTGCCAGTCTTGTGGTCGCCGGGGAGCTGTTTTTT | CASLVVAGELFF
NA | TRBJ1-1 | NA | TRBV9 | TGTGCCAGCAGCGTAGAAGGCGATATGAACACTGAAGCTTTCTTT | CASSVEGDMNTEAFF
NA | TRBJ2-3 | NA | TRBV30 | TGTGCCTGGAGTGCGCTGGGGGCCGGTGATACGCAGTATTTT | CAWSALGAGDTQYF
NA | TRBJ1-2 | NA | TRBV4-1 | TGCGCCAGCAGCCAAGTGATCTCGGTCAGGGGAGGGTTCGGCTACACCTTC | CASSQVISVRGGFGYTF
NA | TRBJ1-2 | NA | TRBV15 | TGTGCCACCAGCAGAGTAGGTCCGGGAGGCTACACCTTC | CATSRVGPGGYTF
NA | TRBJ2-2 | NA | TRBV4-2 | TGTGCCAGCAGCCAAGACGGACGTACGAACACCGGGGAGCTGTTTTTT | CASSQDGRTNTGELFF
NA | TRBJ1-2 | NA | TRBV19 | TGTGCCAGTAGTACGTCAGGAGGGAATACCGGCTACACCTTC | CASSTSGGNTGYTF
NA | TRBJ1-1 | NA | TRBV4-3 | TGCGCCAGCAGCCAATCGGGACAACCGAACACTGAAGCTTTCTTT | CASSQSGQPNTEAFF
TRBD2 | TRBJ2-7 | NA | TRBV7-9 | TGTGCCAGCAGCCCGAAGCGGGGGGGCGGGGAGCAGTACTTC | CASSPKRGGGEQYF
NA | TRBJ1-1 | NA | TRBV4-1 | TGCGCCAGCAGCCAAGATCCCACTGAAGCTTTCTTT | CASSQDPTEAFF
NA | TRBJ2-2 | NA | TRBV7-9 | TGTGCCAGCATGCCTACGGGACACAACACCGGGGAGCTGTTTTTT | CASMPTGHNTGELFF
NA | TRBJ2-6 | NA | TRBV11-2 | TGTGCCAGCAGCTTACAGGGTACTGGGGCCAACGTCCTGACTTTC | CASSLQGTGANVLTF